The 7 T cell receptor beta chains in this list originate from one sample, sequenced in a study of blood T cell repertoires in COVID-19. Assay used: immunoSEQ multiplex PCR; TCRdb lists only in-frame clones, some missing. The data contain 170,000 or so clones, 80% to 90% of them seen just once; the ten biggest clones take up around 12%. The sequenced sample consisted of peripheral blood. The receptors were gathered from a woman between 70 and 85 years old with COVID-19, enrolled during active disease.

The J gene is TRBJ2-7, the V gene TRBV6-5; TRBD2 agrees at 8 bases. CDR1 and CDR2 (germline): MNHEY, SVGAGI. Trimming removed 10 bases from V and 3 bases from J; junction bases left unmatched: 8. This CDR3 is 13 amino acids long. The CDR3 nucleotides read TGTGCCACCGGGGGGGGGCCAGTCTACGAGCAGTACTTC. Translated, it gives CATGGGPVYEQYF.

The chain has TRBV5-4 and TRBJ2-7; D might be TRBD2 (5 bases). This CDR3 contains 15 residues. V lost 4 bases and J lost 1, with 15 bases in between. Germline V gives CDR1 SGHNT, CDR2 YYREEE (reference sequence). The CDR3 protein is CASSPVSSQSYEQYF. The CDR3, as DNA: TGTGCCAGCAGCCCGGTCTCTAGCCAATCCTACGAGCAGTACTTC.

This clone was seen a single time. This sequence joins TRBV3-1 (or the pseudogene TRBV3-2) and TRBJ1-1, with D uncertain. CDR3 length equals 12 residues. Germline V lookup: CDR1 LGHDT, CDR2 YNNKEL (reference sequence). Trimming stripped 5 bases from V and 1 base from J, with 5 bases between. The DNA for the CDR3 is TGTGCCAGCAGCGCCGGGAACACTGAAGCTTTCTTT. Translated, it gives CASSAGNTEAFF.

This sequence joins TRBV20-1 and TRBJ2-7, with D perhaps matching TRBD2 (6 bases). V lost 7 bases to trimming and J lost 7 bases, with 14 bases between them. In germline, CDR1 is DFQATT, CDR2 SNEGSKA (reference sequence). This CDR3 is built from 11 residues. The CDR3 here is CSVEPREEQYF. The CDR3 coding sequence is TGCAGTGTGGAGCCCCGGGAGGAGCAGTACTTC.

This chain connects TRBV7-2 to TRBJ2-3; TRBD2 might be the D (5 bases). Per germline, CDR1 SGHTA and CDR2 FQGNSA. The CDR3 is 16 amino acids. The V end was cut by 1 base, the J end by 3 bases, with 14 bases between. CDR3 sequence reads: CASSLGSGLLTDTQYF. DNA for the CDR3: TGTGCCAGCAGCTTAGGGTCAGGACTTTTGACAGATACGCAGTATTTT.

The V and J genes are TRBV7-9 and TRBJ1-1; D may be TRBD1 (6 bases). The germline CDR1 and CDR2 sequences are SEHNR and FQNEAQ (reference sequence). V was pared by 10 bases and J by 3 bases, with 24 bases between. The CDR3 length is 16 residues. CDR3 DNA: TGTGCCACCGAAGCCCGGGGGCGGGAGGGGGACACTGAAGCTTTCTTT. This codes for CATEARGREGDTEAFF.

The chain employs TRBV10-1 and TRBJ1-2; possibly TRBD1 for D (6 bases). CDR3 size: 11 residues. V lost 6 bases and J lost 5, with 7 bases in between. Per the germline V gene, CDR1 is WNHNN and CDR2 is SYGVQD (reference sequence). The CDR3 sequence is CASRTGYGYTF. CDR3 sequence (DNA): TGCGCCAGCAGAACAGGGTATGGCTACACCTTC.